The present entry profiles one T cell receptor beta chain with its context. Its antigen is as yet unknown. TCRdb analysed the RT-PCR reads with MiXCR anew, one entry per CDR3 protein. The sample lists about 780,000 distinct CDR3 sequences; roughly 20% were seen once. This specimen belongs to a study of response to subunit inactivated influenza vaccine. The study, taken as a whole, reports: Authors suggested few new T cells are recruited by each seasonal influenza vaccination.

Germline assignment: CDR1 SGHTA and CDR2 FQGNSA. The CDR3 extends over 14 amino acids. The V segment lost 5 bases and the J segment 7 bases; nucleotides outside the gene matches: 4. The receptor was derived from a man in his fifties who received an inactivated influenza vaccine. Source: PBMCs from blood, taken about 5 days after vaccination. The V gene is TRBV7-2, the J gene TRBJ1-6, with 8 bases that match TRBD1. The CDR3 DNA sequence: TGTGCCAGCAGCCCAAGACAGGGGAATTCACCCCTCCACTTT. Translating gives CASSPRQGNSPLHF.